This T cell receptor (beta chain) came from a study of cytomegalovirus exposure and HLA in healthy donors. The CDR3 runs to 16 residues. In germline, CDR1 is SGDLS, CDR2 YYNGEE. V shed 0 bases and J shed 2 bases, with 13 bases lying between them. Assay: immunoSEQ multiplex PCR; the TCRdb copy retains only in-frame clones and omits some. The sample consists of more than 60,000 clones, approximately 96% of them appearing once. The rearrangement links TRBV9 to TRBJ2-3; TRBD2 might be the D (5 bases). Sequencing used PBMCs. The TCR originated in a woman between 18 and 29 years old in good health and CMV-seropositive. CDR3 sequence reads: CASSVVAGEDTDTQYF. The CDR3 DNA follows: TGTGCCAGCAGCGTAGTCGCGGGCGAGGACACAGATACGCAGTATTTT.